This record concerns one T cell receptor beta chain sequence. Ten or more counts support this clonotype. The clone's antigen remains unknown. Per-nucleotide qualities are absent, and no much larger clonotype sits a single base away. These data are taken from a study of early T cells in non-severe SARS-CoV-2 infection (dated by TCRdb to the early 2020s). The study in broad terms: Because TCR sequencing relied on bulk RNA taken from unsorted whole blood, pairing of alpha and beta chains was not possible. The investigation overall reported the following: VDJdb matching was skewed toward anti-spike CD8 responses, so virus-specific expansions were likely underestimated and private and CD4 specificities were missed.

Set within a cohort of healthcare workers in London, UK, this nested case-control study involved weekly PCR testing of nasopharyngeal swabs along with blood sampling. Between 23 and 31 March 2020, the week of the UK lockdown, healthcare workers were enrolled and then followed up weekly for as long as 16 weeks. The library was built by means of 5' RACE. Sequencing took place on a NextSeq 500. Unique molecular identifiers were attached to individual cDNA molecules in the TCR library protocol so that sequencing error and PCR bias could be corrected. TCR alpha and beta chains were both sequenced, and the abundances of alpha and beta sequences in each sample were closely correlated with each other. As for how the authors treated the data: V gene, J gene and CDR3 annotation of TCR sequences was performed with Decombinator V4. TCRs were defined as expanded if a significant change between any two time points was detected under a Poisson model with p below 0.0001. TCR abundances were normalised to the total number of TCRs sequenced per sample and expressed as counts per million. VDJdb, accessed on 1 November 2021, was searched for TCRs annotated for CMV, EBV and SARS-CoV-2, and TCRs annotated for more than one antigen were excluded. TCRdb took the public reads, trimmed them with fastp at Q25, ran MiXCR for clone calling and kept in-frame beta chains. Each entry merges the rows of one CDR3 protein and shows their most common DNA and genes. These V and J calls originate from TCRdb's pipeline instead of the authors' own analysis. For this sample there are roughly 60,000 distinct CDR3 sequences; under 7.5% appear just once. 5.8% of the sample goes to the ten largest clones.

This clonotype originated in an adult who was a healthcare worker with PCR-confirmed SARS-CoV-2 infection or an uninfected control (not recorded which). Sequencing was performed on whole blood, taken at baseline.

The CDR3 region: CSAPPRQGAFEKLFF. The nucleotides read TGCAGTGCTCCCCCCCGACAGGGGGCGTTTGAAAAACTGTTTTTT. The rearranged segments are TRBV20-1 and TRBJ1-4, with 10 bases in between that match TRBD1. There are 15 amino acids in the CDR3, from cysteine to phenylalanine inclusive. The kept DNA is CDR3 alone, 45 bases in frame from the first base. Ends trimmed: V by 5 bases, J by 7 bases; bases unmatched to a gene: 10. Per the germline V gene (reference sequence), DFQATT is the CDR1 and SNEGSKA is the CDR2.